Reported below is one T cell receptor beta chain. Ten or more counts support this clonotype. There is no known antigen for this receptor. No base quality information exists; no much larger clone differs at one position. This sample stems from a study of response to subunit inactivated influenza vaccine (dated 2018 in TCRdb). At the level of the whole study: The study used deep quantitative T cell receptor repertoire profiling to track responses to a trivalent subunit inactivated influenza vaccine. The study at large found these results: The authors suggested that each seasonal influenza vaccination may recruit only a limited number of new T cells.

The library was prepared using RT-PCR. For sequencing, an Illumina HiSeq 2500 was employed. Using fastp at Q25 and MiXCR, TCRdb reprocessed the public reads and kept productive beta chains. Rows with one shared CDR3 protein collapse into an entry with the most common genes and DNA. The sample table lists roughly 670,000 distinct CDR3 sequences, about 15% of them with a count of one. Roughly 7.6% of the sample belongs to the ten largest clones. Its CDR3 holds 12 amino acids, cysteine through phenylalanine. The DNA shown is the 36-base CDR3, in frame from base 1. At the junction V is shortened by 4 bases and J by 9 bases, with 10 bases in between.

The sample consisted of PBMCs from blood, taken about 14 days before vaccination. The V gene is TRBV12-3 or TRBV12-4 and the J gene is TRBJ2-1; TRBD1 is a weak D gene call, 6 bases matching. The receptor was derived from a man in his forties or fifties who received an inactivated influenza vaccine. Donor details come from another sample of the same person, matched by shared clones. The nucleotide sequence is given as TGTGCCAGCAGTTACAGGGCTTTTGAGCAGTTCTTC. Its coded protein is CASSYRAFEQFF.